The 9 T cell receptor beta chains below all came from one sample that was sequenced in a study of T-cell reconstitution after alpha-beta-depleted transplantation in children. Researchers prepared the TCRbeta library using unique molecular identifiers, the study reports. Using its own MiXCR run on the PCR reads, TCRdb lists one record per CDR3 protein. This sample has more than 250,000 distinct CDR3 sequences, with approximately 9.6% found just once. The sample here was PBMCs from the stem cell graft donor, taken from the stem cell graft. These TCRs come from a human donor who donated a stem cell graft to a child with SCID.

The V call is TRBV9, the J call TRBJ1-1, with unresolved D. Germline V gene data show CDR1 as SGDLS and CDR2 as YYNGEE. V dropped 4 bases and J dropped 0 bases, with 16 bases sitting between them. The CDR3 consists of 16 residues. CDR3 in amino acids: CASSLDPGRLNTEAFF. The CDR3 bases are TGTGCCAGCAGCCTCGATCCCGGCCGGTTGAACACTGAAGCTTTCTTT.

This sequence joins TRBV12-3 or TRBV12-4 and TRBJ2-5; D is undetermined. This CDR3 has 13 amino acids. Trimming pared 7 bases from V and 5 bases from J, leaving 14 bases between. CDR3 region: CASTQDGVETQYF. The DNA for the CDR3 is TGTGCCAGCACCCAGGACGGTGTGGAGACCCAGTACTTC.

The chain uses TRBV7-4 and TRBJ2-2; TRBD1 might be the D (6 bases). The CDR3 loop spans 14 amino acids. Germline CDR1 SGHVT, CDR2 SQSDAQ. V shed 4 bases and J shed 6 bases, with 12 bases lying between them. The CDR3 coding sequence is TGTGCCAGCAGCTGGGTGGACAGCCCCGGGGAGCTGTTTTTT. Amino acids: CASSWVDSPGELFF.

CDR3 region: CSARLGGGKGSYNEQFF. The CDR3, as DNA: TGCAGTGCTAGATTAGGTGGGGGGAAGGGCTCCTACAATGAGCAGTTCTTC. This chain links TRBV20-1 with TRBJ2-1, with D possibly being TRBD2 (6 bases). This CDR3 is built from 17 residues. V was cut by 2 bases and J by 0 bases, with 17 bases left in between. Germline V gene sequence: CDR1 DFQATT, CDR2 SNEGSKA (reference sequence).

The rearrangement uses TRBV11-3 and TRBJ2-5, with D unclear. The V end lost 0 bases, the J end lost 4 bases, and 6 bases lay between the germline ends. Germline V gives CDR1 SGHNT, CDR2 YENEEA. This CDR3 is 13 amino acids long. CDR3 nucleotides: TGTGCCAGCAGCTTAGATGCCAGAGAGACCCAGTACTTC. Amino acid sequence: CASSLDARETQYF.

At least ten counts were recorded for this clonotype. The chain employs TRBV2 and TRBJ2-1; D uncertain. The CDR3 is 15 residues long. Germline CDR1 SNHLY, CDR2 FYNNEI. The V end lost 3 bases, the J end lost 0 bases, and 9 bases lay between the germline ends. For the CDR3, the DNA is TGTGCCAGCAGTGACCTCCCAGACTCCTACAATGAGCAGTTCTTC. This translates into CASSDLPDSYNEQFF.

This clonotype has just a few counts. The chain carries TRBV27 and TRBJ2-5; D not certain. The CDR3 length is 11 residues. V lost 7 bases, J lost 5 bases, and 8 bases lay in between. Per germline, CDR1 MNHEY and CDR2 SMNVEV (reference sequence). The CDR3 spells CASTNEETQYF. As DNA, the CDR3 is TGTGCCAGCACCAACGAGGAGACCCAGTACTTC.

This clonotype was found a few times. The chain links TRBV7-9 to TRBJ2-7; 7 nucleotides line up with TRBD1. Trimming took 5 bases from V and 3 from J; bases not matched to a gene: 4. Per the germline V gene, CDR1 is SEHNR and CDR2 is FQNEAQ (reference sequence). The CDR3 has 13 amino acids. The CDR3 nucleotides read TGTGCCAGCAGCCGGACAGGTCGCTACGAGCAGTACTTC. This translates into CASSRTGRYEQYF.

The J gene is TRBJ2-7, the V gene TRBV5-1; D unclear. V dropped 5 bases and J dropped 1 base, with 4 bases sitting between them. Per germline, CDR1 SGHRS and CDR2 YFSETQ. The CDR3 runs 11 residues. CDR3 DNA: TGCGCCAGCAGGGAATCCTACGAGCAGTACTTC. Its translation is CASRESYEQYF. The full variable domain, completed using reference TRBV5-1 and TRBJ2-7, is KAGVTQTPRYLIKTRGQQVTLSCSPISGHRSVSWYQQTPGQGLQFLFEYFSETQRNKGNFPGRFSGRQFSNSRSEMNVSTLELGDSALYLCASRESYEQYFGPGTRLTVT.